The present entry profiles one TCR beta chain with its context. What it binds is not known. The sample comes from a study of T cell clones after liver transplantation. Overall study results and limits: A significant post-transplant drop in circulating graft-donor-reactive CD4 TCRbeta sequences occurred in most of the 8 subjects. The donor-reactive repertoire was only partly measurable in two subjects, lacking donor cells.

Only in-frame clones appear in the TCRdb table, and some are missing; sequencing was by immunoSEQ multiplex PCR. The table includes 50,000 or so clones, 55% to 85% detected once. This sequence originates from a human patient who received a liver transplant. Some T cells may have originated in the graft donor. The sequences come from CD4+ T cells from blood, collected 54 months after liver transplant.

The CDR3 loop reads CASSLEGGSPLHF. The CDR3 DNA is TGTGCCAGCAGCCTGGAGGGCGGTTCACCCCTCCACTTT. This chain uses TRBV28 with TRBJ1-6; D call uncertain. CDR1 and CDR2 from the germline V gene are MDHEN and SYDVKM. V gave up 6 bases and J gave up 9 bases, with 12 bases separating them. The CDR3 contains 13 residues.